These 25 T cell receptor beta chains were all obtained from the same sample, sequenced in a study of tumor-infiltrating lymphocytes in oesophageal squamous cell carcinoma. In TCRdb, the PCR reads were re-called with MiXCR into one record per CDR3 protein. The data contain 10,000 to 15,000 distinct CDR3 sequences, 55% to 65% of them singletons. The sequenced material came from esophageal tumor tissue. Every receptor here comes from a female donor with esophageal squamous cell carcinoma.

J is TRBJ1-2 and V is TRBV7-3; 10 bases are a match to TRBD1. The CDR3 runs to 16 residues. Germline V gene data show CDR1 as SGHTA and CDR2 as FQGTGA. V shed 2 bases and J 3 bases; nucleotides not matched to a gene: 6. The CDR3 DNA is TGTGCCAGCAGCTTAGGGGGGACAGGGGTTGACTATGGCTACACCTTC. It yields the protein CASSLGGTGVDYGYTF.

CDR3: CASRDGLAGWNEQFF. The CDR3 DNA sequence: TGTGCCAGCAGGGACGGACTAGCGGGATGGAATGAGCAGTTCTTC. The chain links TRBV2 to TRBJ2-1, with 12 bases that match TRBD2. CDR1 is SNHLY, CDR2 FYNNEI, per germline. The CDR3 sequence is 15 residues long. V shed 6 bases, J shed 7 bases, and the junction held 7 bases outside the gene matches.

V usage is TRBV6-1 and J usage is TRBJ2-5, with D maybe TRBD2 (5 bases). V was shortened by 4 bases and J by 0 bases, with 12 bases between the two germline ends. Per germline, CDR1 MNHNS and CDR2 SASEGT. The CDR3 runs to 15 residues. The CDR3 nucleotides read TGTGCCAGCAGTGCGATCGGGGTCCACCAAGAGACCCAGTACTTC. This gives the protein CASSAIGVHQETQYF.

This clonotype showed up just a few times. The chain joins TRBV12-3 or TRBV12-4 to TRBJ2-1; 13 bases agree with TRBD2. The CDR3 contains 19 residues. After removal of 6 bases from V and 0 bases from J, the junction contained 11 bases not matched to a gene. CDR3 residues: CASRGRPGTSGISYNEQFF. CDR3 coding DNA: TGTGCCAGCAGAGGCCGGCCTGGGACTAGCGGGATCTCCTACAATGAGCAGTTCTTC.

This rearrangement joins TRBV7-8 to TRBJ1-1; no definite D call. The closer fit of TRBJ2-1 to the DNA end suggests the J call may be wrong. This CDR3 comprises 13 residues. Germline V lookup: CDR1 SGHVS, CDR2 FQNEAQ. This CDR3 is CASSFSQNNEQFF. In nucleotides, the CDR3 is TGTGCCAGCAGCTTTTCACAGAACAATGAGCAGTTCTTC.

This clonotype was detected only a few times. The chain uses TRBV6-1 and TRBJ2-1; 7 positions agree with TRBD1. The J segment lost 0 bases and the V segment lost 8 bases, leaving 4 bases of the junction unmatched. Germline V gene data show CDR1 as MNHNS and CDR2 as SASEGT. This CDR3 is 14 amino acids long. CDR3 DNA: TGTGCCAGCTCGACAGGGAGCTCCTACAATGAGCAGTTCTTC. Its protein is CASSTGSSYNEQFF.

This clonotype showed up just a few times. The chain couples TRBV7-9 to TRBJ2-5; D is uncertain. The CDR3 runs to 13 residues. The V gene lost 1 base and the J gene lost 3 bases, with 6 bases spanning the gap. The germline CDR1 and CDR2 sequences are SEHNR and FQNEAQ (reference sequence). This chain's CDR3 is CASSLGVEETQYF. The CDR3 DNA is TGTGCCAGCAGCTTAGGGGTAGAAGAGACCCAGTACTTC.

This chain uses TRBV7-2 with TRBJ1-2, with no clear D. The CDR3 has 13 amino acids. V was trimmed by 5 bases and J by 2 bases, leaving 9 bases between them. Germline V gene sequence: CDR1 SGHTA, CDR2 FQGNSA. The CDR3 sequence is CASSADGNYGYTF. DNA for the CDR3: TGTGCCAGCAGCGCCGACGGGAACTATGGCTACACCTTC.

This chain joins TRBV7-3 and TRBJ2-1; D assignment may be TRBD1 or TRBD2 (5 bases each). The J call may be mistaken, given a closer DNA end match to TRBJ2-7. CDR1 and CDR2 (germline): SGHTA, FQGTGA. The CDR3 is made up of 15 amino acids. This CDR3 reads CASSYGRESTDTQYF. In DNA, the CDR3 is TGTGCCAGCAGCTACGGCAGGGAGAGCACAGATACGCAGTACTTC.

The rearrangement uses TRBV7-6 and TRBJ2-3, with D maybe TRBD2 (6 bases). Germline V gives CDR1 SGHVS, CDR2 FNYEAQ. This CDR3 comprises 16 residues. V dropped 1 base and J dropped 3 bases, with 14 bases sitting between them. CDR3 in DNA: TGTGCCAGCAGCTTAGGAAAGGGGAGGCGGACAGATACGCAGTATTTT. Translated, it gives CASSLGKGRRTDTQYF.

This clonotype was counted a few times. This chain links TRBV12-3 or TRBV12-4 with TRBJ2-7; D is uncertain. V shed 1 base and J shed 5 bases, with 12 bases lying between them. The CDR3 sequence is 14 residues long. The CDR3 region has the DNA TGTGCCAGCAGTTTAGTGAATCTAGACGACGAGCAGTACTTC. Translation gives CASSLVNLDDEQYF.

The rearrangement joins TRBV7-4 to TRBJ2-3, with D unresolved. The V gene's germline CDR1 is SGHVT and CDR2 SQSDAQ. The V end lost 6 bases, the J end lost 6 bases, and 16 bases lay between the germline ends. The CDR3 covers 14 residues. The CDR3 nucleotides are TGTGCCAGCAGTAATTCTAATACTGGCGATACGCAGTATTTT. Its protein product is CASSNSNTGDTQYF.

The chain uses TRBV12-5 and TRBJ1-1, with D hard to call. There are 12 residues in the CDR3. Germline V CDR1 and CDR2: LGHNT, FRNRAP. V gave up 5 bases and J gave up 3 bases, with 7 bases separating them. The CDR3 nucleotides read TGTGCTAGTGGTCCCTCGTACACTGAAGCTTTCTTT. Translation gives CASGPSYTEAFF.

V and J are TRBV12-3 or TRBV12-4 and TRBJ2-2; D uncertain. The germline V and J ends were trimmed by 4 bases and 7 bases, with 7 bases remaining between them. The CDR3 is 12 residues long. The CDR3 here is CASSSMGGELFF. The CDR3 DNA follows: TGTGCCAGCAGTTCAATGGGCGGGGAGCTGTTTTTT.

The genes are TRBV12-3 or TRBV12-4 and TRBJ2-5; D is uncertain. This CDR3 comprises 11 residues. V was trimmed by 4 bases and J by 1 base, leaving 1 base between them. CDR3 coding DNA: TGTGCCAGCAGTTCCCAAGAGACCCAGTACTTC. Translation gives CASSSQETQYF.

This chain joins TRBV6-6 and TRBJ2-5, with D perhaps TRBD1 (5 bases). Matching the DNA end better, TRBJ2-7 makes the J call doubtful. Germline-derived CDR1 and CDR2 are MNHNY and SVGAGI (reference sequence). The CDR3 extends over 13 amino acids. The CDR3: CASKTALTYEQYF. CDR3 nucleotides: TGTGCCAGCAAGACAGCCCTAACCTACGAGCAGTACTTC.

The V gene is TRBV28, the J gene TRBJ2-3; no reliable D call. With the DNA end fitting TRBJ2-7 better, the J assignment may be wrong. Germline values: CDR1 MDHEN, CDR2 SYDVKM. The CDR3 extends over 13 amino acids. As DNA, the CDR3 is TGTGCCAGCAGCCGTCCGGGCAGCTACGAGCAGTACTTC. Protein: CASSRPGSYEQYF.

The DNA of the CDR3 is TGTGCCAGCAGCTTAAATAGACACACTGAAGCTTTCTTT. Translating gives CASSLNRHTEAFF. The chain uses TRBV7-4 and TRBJ1-1, with D unclear. The ends were cut back, 2 bases at V and 3 bases at J, with 7 bases in the middle. Germline V gene sequence: CDR1 SGHVT, CDR2 SQSDAQ. The CDR3 covers 13 residues.

This clonotype showed up just once. This chain uses TRBV7-8 with TRBJ2-1; D call uncertain. The DNA matches TRBJ2-7 better at its end, which makes the J call doubtful. Germline V lookup: CDR1 SGHVS, CDR2 FQNEAQ. This CDR3 has 13 amino acids. CDR3 loop: CASSLKRTYEQYF. CDR3 nucleotides: TGTGCCAGCAGCTTGAAGAGAACCTACGAGCAGTACTTC.

In this sample, this clonotype turned up once. The chain links TRBV7-2 to TRBJ1-4, with D unclear. The CDR3 consists of 13 residues. Germline V lookup: CDR1 SGHTA, CDR2 FQGNSA. Trimming left V 5 bases short and J 7 bases short, with 11 bases between. The CDR3 spells CASSPGGVEKLFF. As DNA, the CDR3 is TGTGCCAGCAGCCCCGGTGGGGTTGAAAAACTGTTTTTT.

The chain couples TRBV6-1 to TRBJ2-3, with a weak D call TRBD2 (5 bases). Germline V gene data show CDR1 as MNHNS and CDR2 as SASEGT. The germline V and J ends were trimmed by 6 bases and 5 bases, with 21 bases remaining between them. The CDR3 runs 16 residues. CDR3 DNA sequence: TGTGCCAGCAGACCTTACCCTAGCAGAGTGGGAGATACGCAGTATTTT. Encoded protein: CASRPYPSRVGDTQYF.

The chain has TRBV12-3 or TRBV12-4 and TRBJ2-3; TRBD1 agrees at 9 bases. The J call may be wrong; the DNA end is better matched by TRBJ1-2. The CDR3 runs 13 residues. Written as DNA, the CDR3 is TGTGCCAGCAGTCTGACAGGGGGTAGAGCCTACACCTTC. This gives the protein CASSLTGGRAYTF.

The chain couples TRBV7-2 to TRBJ1-6, with D possibly being TRBD1 (5 bases). Trimming took off 5 bases at V and 10 bases at J, with 12 bases between the two ends. Germline V gene data show CDR1 as SGHTA and CDR2 as FQGNSA. The CDR3 is 13 amino acids. Written as DNA, the CDR3 is TGTGCCAGCAGCCCCCGGGACGGCTCACCCCTCCACTTT. This sequence encodes CASSPRDGSPLHF.

This rearrangement joins TRBV24-1 to TRBJ2-5, with D possibly TRBD2 on 6 matching bases. Between the trimmed V and J ends, which lost 7 bases and 11 bases, there was a span of 16 bases. Germline assignment: CDR1 KGHDR and CDR2 SFDVKD. The CDR3 contains 12 residues. The CDR3 loop is CATSRVSGEQYF. The CDR3 DNA sequence: TGTGCCACCAGCCGGGTGTCGGGGGAGCAGTACTTC.

Worth noting for this clonotype: The CDR3 end shows no conserved phenylalanine or tryptophan, and so a read error is likely. The DNA is left out, because the CDR3 cannot be placed on it with certainty; the CDR3 is given as TCRdb lists it. This chain connects TRBV11-2 to TRBJ2-1; TRBD2 is the table's D call, not checked against the DNA. Inclusive of both ends, the CDR3 amounts to 18 amino acids. Germline-derived CDR1 and CDR2 are SGHAT and FQNNGV. CDR3 amino acids: CASSFPGLAGGETQYFGN.